These T cell receptor beta chains were read from a single sample in a study of blood T cell repertoires in COVID-19. The data were produced by immunoSEQ multiplex PCR, yet TCRdb's version contains in-frame clones alone and is incomplete. Of approximately 220,000 clones in the sample, about 86% were seen once. Sequenced input: peripheral blood. The receptors originated from a woman aged 50 to 65 with acute or convalescent COVID-19. Each CDR3 is given with its conserved first and last residue.

v_gene: TRBV4-3
j_gene: TRBJ2-2
CDR3aa: CASSQVPPEPLGTGELFF

v_gene: TRBV11-3
j_gene: TRBJ2-1
CDR3aa: CASGTSGGGYEQFF

v_gene: TRBV5-1
j_gene: TRBJ2-1
CDR3aa: CASSGMWRKGLAGQSSYNEQFF

v_gene: TRBV29-1
j_gene: TRBJ2-5
CDR3aa: CSVETGETQYF

v_gene: TRBV9
j_gene: TRBJ2-1
CDR3aa: CASSHLGLAGPPNNEQFF

v_gene: TRBV6-1
j_gene: TRBJ2-1
CDR3aa: CASSEATRYEQFF

v_gene: TRBV19
j_gene: TRBJ1-5
CDR3aa: CASRIDRVNQPQHF

v_gene: TRBV7-2
j_gene: TRBJ2-3
CDR3aa: CASSLVGRTSGSTDTQYF

v_gene: TRBV10-3
j_gene: TRBJ2-7
CDR3aa: CAISEGLPNYEQYF

v_gene: TRBV27
j_gene: TRBJ2-7
CDR3aa: CASRGRENEQYF

v_gene: TRBV3-1/TRBV3-2
j_gene: TRBJ2-1
CDR3aa: CASSHPERGAYNEQFF

v_gene: TRBV3-1/TRBV3-2
j_gene: TRBJ1-2
CDR3aa: CASSQDVGGGYGYTF

v_gene: TRBV7-2
j_gene: TRBJ1-5
CDR3aa: CASSLAVRVDQPQHF

v_gene: TRBV7-2
j_gene: TRBJ1-2
CDR3aa: CASSSQGLGYTF

v_gene: TRBV27
j_gene: TRBJ1-2
CDR3aa: CASRGQGMSGYTF

v_gene: TRBV5-8
j_gene: TRBJ2-2
CDR3aa: CASSLDETIAGGELFF

v_gene: TRBV6-5
j_gene: TRBJ1-2
CDR3aa: CASSTGMNYGYTF

v_gene: TRBV5-6
j_gene: TRBJ1-4
CDR3aa: CASSGTGFNEKLFF

v_gene: TRBV6-5
j_gene: TRBJ2-2
CDR3aa: CASVKGTTNTGELFF

v_gene: TRBV5-5
j_gene: TRBJ1-2
CDR3aa: CASSLAQMRGVGYTF

v_gene: TRBV5-8
j_gene: TRBJ2-5
CDR3aa: CASTWPGQGQETQYF

v_gene: TRBV6-2/TRBV6-3
j_gene: TRBJ2-1
CDR3aa: CASSYSIGGLSNEQFF

v_gene: TRBV21-1
j_gene: TRBJ2-7
CDR3aa: CASSAGGPGGSSPCNEQYF

v_gene: TRBV7-2
j_gene: TRBJ2-5
CDR3aa: CASSPGLAMWETQYF

v_gene: TRBV4-3
j_gene: TRBJ2-1
CDR3aa: CASSQVRASGAYNEQFF

v_gene: TRBV5-1
j_gene: TRBJ2-1
CDR3aa: CASSNTIAQFF

v_gene: TRBV11-2
j_gene: TRBJ2-2
CDR3aa: CASSLDRGGSGTGELFF

v_gene: TRBV5-1
j_gene: TRBJ2-7
CDR3aa: CASSLAGTSPYEQYF

v_gene: TRBV19
j_gene: TRBJ2-5
CDR3aa: CASSILAGGPETQYF

v_gene: TRBV10-1
j_gene: TRBJ2-7
CDR3aa: CASSESGQDEQYF

v_gene: TRBV6-2/TRBV6-3
j_gene: TRBJ1-1
CDR3aa: CASSYSLQGFAEAFF

v_gene: TRBV2
j_gene: TRBJ1-1
CDR3aa: CASSEGAGATEAFF

v_gene: TRBV5-8
j_gene: TRBJ2-1
CDR3aa: CASSFSGLNYNEQFF

v_gene: TRBV6-2/TRBV6-3
j_gene: TRBJ1-2
CDR3aa: CASTPTGAVNYGYTF

v_gene: TRBV13
j_gene: TRBJ1-5
CDR3aa: CASSLRGSNQPQHF

v_gene: TRBV5-1
j_gene: TRBJ2-5
CDR3aa: CASSSRQSGETQYF

v_gene: TRBV27
j_gene: TRBJ1-2
CDR3aa: CASSLRGTGTTNYGYTF

v_gene: TRBV3-1/TRBV3-2
j_gene: TRBJ2-7
CDR3aa: CASSPGTGWYEQYF

v_gene: TRBV24-1
j_gene: TRBJ2-7
CDR3aa: CATSDPGQGAYEQYF

v_gene: TRBV10-3
j_gene: TRBJ1-1
CDR3aa: CAISGTGTLEAFF

v_gene: TRBV7-2
j_gene: TRBJ1-1
CDR3aa: CASSPRQGMNTEAFF

v_gene: TRBV11-2
j_gene: TRBJ2-3
CDR3aa: CASSLSGQRTDTQYF

v_gene: TRBV25-1
j_gene: TRBJ2-5
CDR3aa: CASSEFPAGEEETQYF

v_gene: TRBV19
j_gene: TRBJ2-7
CDR3aa: CASSRQDEQYF

v_gene: TRBV10-3
j_gene: TRBJ2-1
CDR3aa: CAISESGLGPSDEQFF

v_gene: TRBV6-5
j_gene: TRBJ2-5
CDR3aa: CATAHRGGSGETQYF

v_gene: TRBV3-1/TRBV3-2
j_gene: TRBJ2-7
CDR3aa: CASSRSTSSYEQYF

v_gene: TRBV9
j_gene: TRBJ1-1
CDR3aa: CASSGEGTGRTEAFF

v_gene: TRBV5-1
j_gene: TRBJ2-1
CDR3aa: CASSSPAGQGVNEQFF

v_gene: TRBV5-4
j_gene: TRBJ1-2
CDR3aa: CASSLKGSGVGGYTF

v_gene: TRBV5-1
j_gene: TRBJ1-6
CDR3aa: CASSSSGTGDNSPLHF

v_gene: TRBV9
j_gene: TRBJ1-3
CDR3aa: CASSVDPRNTIYF